This T cell receptor beta chain was recorded in a study of beta chain features in type 1 diabetes (dated by TCRdb to 2016 to 2018). Describing the broader study: Patients and healthy donors did not differ in mean age, gender distribution, total cell number or subset yield. Whereas all 28 donors provided naive and central memory subsets, regulatory and stem cell-like memory subsets were isolated from just 8 patients and roughly eight healthy donors. Across all samples, around 99 million sorted cells were examined, and cell number per subset correlated strongly with RNA yield. In the study, TCRB repertoires of sorted circulating CD4+ T cell subsets from recently diagnosed type 1 diabetes patients were compared with those of matched healthy donors. What the work shows at the level of the full study, not this receptor alone: Because the HLA sub-analyses included only small numbers of individuals, any influence of HLA type on TCRB rearrangement was left unresolved. Naive, central memory and regulatory TCRB repertoires appeared to be more similar among patients than among healthy donors. At VDJ recombination sites, patients with type 1 diabetes made fewer insertions and deleted more nucleotides, a pattern implying thymic rearrangement abnormalities. Type 1 diabetes patients showed a moderate but significant shortening of TCRB CDR3 length in all four CD4+ subsets. Because cDNA was sequenced instead of genomic DNA, highly expressing activated cells could be over-represented, though the groups showed no difference in activation or CD3 levels. PCR might favor shorter templates, but patient and control samples were amplified and corrected together, so any skew would affect both groups equally.

Trimming costs V 0 bases and J 0 bases, and their ends lie 9 bases apart. From the cysteine through the phenylalanine, the CDR3 covers 17 amino acids. Just CDR3 DNA is preserved here, 51 bases in frame from base 1. CDR1 and CDR2 are read off the germline V gene as MGHRA and YSYEKL. As regards this clone: Which antigen it targets is not known. The record has no base qualities; no much larger clone is one base away.

From each donor, a single peripheral blood sample of 100 to 150 mL on average was drawn into heparinised tubes. A BD FACSAria II and a panel including CD45RO, CCR7, CD25, CD127, CD95 and CD27 were used to sort naive, central memory, regulatory and stem cell-like memory CD4+ T cells. All sorted populations exceeded 95% purity. PBMCs were isolated immediately by Lymphoprep density gradient centrifugation and stained directly without culture. So that batch effects would be minimized, each experiment stained and sorted samples in pairs, pairing one healthy donor with one patient. All of the isolated RNA was reverse transcribed with the High Capacity cDNA Reverse Transcription Kit, so expressed TCRB transcripts were sequenced. Naive, central memory and regulatory T cell samples underwent deep immunoSEQ sequencing, averaging about 3.57 million total reads per sample. Sorted cells were lysed in RLT buffer and RNA was extracted with DNase-treated RNeasy Micro or Mini kits, depending on cell number. Each cell subset was processed on its own to prevent cross-contamination, while patient and healthy donor samples were processed together. The immunoSEQ multiplex PCR was used to amplify TCRB sequences from cDNA, generating 87-bp fragments that spanned the CDR3 region. The amplicons were sequenced using the Illumina HiSeq platform. The paper's processing steps were these. PCR bias was computationally corrected using synthetic template baselines, reads within Hamming distance 2 were collapsed, and singletons that could not be merged were discarded. Reads were aligned to IMGT to assign V, D and J genes, CDR3 length, and insertions or deletions at six rearrangement sites. Within each subset, clonotype counts were normalized to sorted cell number, and only after that were true diversity and Gini coefficients computed with the tcR R package. The overlap coefficient, calculated on TCRB nucleotide sequences, was used to quantify repertoire sharing. Out-of-frame TCRB sequences from naive cells were analyzed as a proxy for the pre-selection repertoire. The table comes from immuneACCESS by way of TCRdb, which keeps in-frame sequences with V and J called. Part of the clones is missing from these tables; in studies checked, under half for an unresolved V gene and the rest for unknown reasons. That table gives V, J and clone size, and the DNA gave D and trimming. Present in this sample are some 170,000 clones, almost 65% of which were seen just once. Jointly, the top ten make up roughly 0.095% of the sample.

Sequencing used naive CD4+ T cells from blood. The cell subset or site label, read with the paper, signifies: true naive CD4+ T cells. The chain is encoded by TRBV4-1 joined to TRBJ1-6; the D segment cannot be called with confidence. The receptor was derived from a man aged 25-45 years with type 1 diabetes. The bases read TGCGCCAGCAGCCAAGAGGCACACAGCTCCTATAATTCACCCCTCCACTTT. Protein translation: CASSQEAHSSYNSPLHF.